This TCR beta chain was captured by sequencing in a study of blood T cell repertoires in COVID-19. Study-wide background: Sites in the United States, Italy and Spain provided acute and convalescent COVID-19 samples. PBMCs, B-cell-depleted T cells, or T cells provided the cDNA or gDNA that made up the material.

Germline loops: CDR1 SGHAT, CDR2 FQNNGV. The ends were cut back, 7 bases at V and 1 base at J, with 18 bases in the middle. The CDR3 runs to 16 residues. Under the authors' procedure: Reference gene primers were amplified, and this amplification served to estimate nucleated cell counts. Measured with immunoSEQ multiplex PCR; TCRdb has only the in-frame clones, and not every one. V and J calls and clone size are copied from that table; D and trimming were computed from the DNA. The sample includes over 250,000 clones, 70% to 90% seen only once; the top ten take about 11%. V usage is TRBV11-2 and J usage is TRBJ2-3; tentative D call: TRBD2 (6 bases). The sequenced material came from peripheral blood. The source of this sequence is a woman in her sixties or seventies with acute or convalescent COVID-19. CDR3 DNA: TGTGCCAGCACCCTGGGGCGGCGGGGTGGCACAGATACGCAGTATTTT. Encoded protein: CASTLGRRGGTDTQYF.